Sequencing of this T cell receptor beta chain was carried out in a study of cytomegalovirus exposure and HLA in healthy donors. Study-wide points: Under in vitro conditions, a few CMV-associated chains were confirmed as specific for CMV antigens. In an earlier analysis, productive rearrangement rates for most beta V segments clustered near 87% or 30%.

Germline loops: CDR1 SNHLY, CDR2 FYNNEI. There are 14 residues in the CDR3. Unmatched junction bases numbered 8, after V lost 6 bases and J lost 4 bases. As regards this clone: Its antigen is as yet unknown.

PCR used 60 Vbeta primers and 13 Jbeta primers. Clones were read by immunoSEQ multiplex PCR, and TCRdb kept only the in-frame ones, dropping some. The repertoire holds about 170,000 clones, with 65% to 85% as singletons. The sample was PBMCs. This chain uses TRBV2 with TRBJ1-2, with 7 bases fitting TRBD1. This TCR was recovered from a male donor in good health and CMV-seronegative. The CDR3 DNA reads as TGTGCCAGCAGCCTCACGGGACAGTTCTATGGCTACACCTTC. It translates to CASSLTGQFYGYTF.